Ten or more counts support the clone carrying this T cell receptor beta chain. Its antigen is as yet unknown. This entry comes from a study of T-cell reconstitution after alpha-beta-depleted transplantation in children. Findings of the study overall: Reports say that about two months after transplant, the alpha-beta T cells came out of several hundred graft clones that had expanded. At the one-year point after transplant, T-cell counts and TCRbeta diversity were found to come mostly from T cells that had been newly produced. Surviving recipient cells, namely T cells and thymic progenitors, were the source of high day-60 TCRbeta diversity in some patients.

During its preparation, the TCRbeta library received unique molecular identifiers. TCRdb called the PCR reads again in MiXCR, with one record for every CDR3 protein. This sample has 200,000 to 300,000 distinct CDR3 sequences, with roughly 8.2% found just once. V lost 6 bases, J lost 2 bases, and 14 bases lay in between. The CDR3 consists of 14 residues. CDR1 is MDHEN, CDR2 SYDVKM, per germline. Sequences were derived from PBMCs, mostly from graft donor cells, sampled 180 days after TCRalphabeta/CD19-depleted stem cell transplant. This chain joins TRBV28 and TRBJ2-7, with D possibly TRBD1 on 7 matching bases. The TCR sequence derives from a male patient between 5 and 17 years old who had a stem cell transplant for acute lymphoblastic leukemia, so the T cells may come from the graft donor. Written as DNA, the CDR3 is TGTGCCAGCAGCCCACAGGGGAGGACCTACGAGCAGTACTTC. This gives the protein CASSPQGRTYEQYF.